The rows below give T cell receptor beta chains drawn from one sample of a study of OX40 agonist ivuxolimab in advanced cancers. Profiling relied on immunoSEQ multiplex PCR, and the TCRdb table lists in-frame clones only, not all of them. The sample lists about 48,000 clones; 80% to 90% were seen once. The material sequenced was CD4+ or CD8+ T cells sorted from blood, taken in a trial of the OX40 agonist ivuxolimab. These receptors were obtained from an adult with an advanced solid tumor such as melanoma, head and neck, liver or kidney cancer. Each CDR3 is given with its conserved first and last residue. D genes are given only for firm matches. Not all rows give a size; the values are once, few, many and, for expanded clones, a class.

CASSLGGSDTQYF	TGTGCCAGCAGCTTAGGGGGATCAGATACGCAGTATTTT	-	TRBJ2-3	-	TRBV11-2
CASSLERLRTDTQYF	TGTGCCAGCAGCTTAGAGCGACTTCGCACAGATACGCAGTATTTT	-	TRBJ2-3	-	TRBV11-2
CASKEARPSGNTIYF	TGTGCCAGTAAGGAGGCCAGGCCCTCTGGAAACACCATATATTTT	-	TRBJ1-3	-	TRBV19
CASSQDRLAGEEQYF	TGCGCCAGCAGCCAAGATCGACTAGCGGGGGAAGAGCAGTACTTC	TRBD2	TRBJ2-7	-	TRBV4-1
CASSFAGSSYEQYF	TGTGCCAGCAGTTTTGCAGGGAGCTCCTACGAGCAGTACTTC	-	TRBJ2-7	-	TRBV28
CASSLEGGREAFF	TGCGCCAGCAGCTTGGAAGGGGGTCGTGAAGCTTTCTTT	-	TRBJ1-1	-	TRBV5-1
CASSQDLSAASGGAGVTGELFF	TGCGCCAGCAGCCAAGATTTGTCTGCGGCTAGCGGGGGGGCTGGGGTCACCGGGGAGCTGTTTTTT	TRBD2	TRBJ2-2	-	TRBV4-1
CASSYTPGQMNTEAFF	TGTGCCAGCAGTTACACCCCGGGACAGATGAACACTGAAGCTTTCTTT	TRBD1	TRBJ1-1	once	TRBV6-5
CASSPESSYEQYF	TGTGCCAGCAGCCCTGAATCCTCCTACGAGCAGTACTTC	-	TRBJ2-7	-	TRBV7-9
CASSLFQGDTEAFF	TGCGCCAGCAGCTTGTTTCAGGGGGACACTGAAGCTTTCTTT	TRBD1	TRBJ1-1	-	TRBV5-1
CASSLGQGNEKLFF	TGTGCCAGCAGCTTGGGGCAGGGTAATGAAAAACTGTTTTTT	-	TRBJ1-4	once	TRBV5-4
CASSLGGDSLNSPLHF	TGTGCCAGCAGCTTGGGGGGCGACAGCCTTAATTCACCCCTCCACTTT	-	TRBJ1-6	-	TRBV5-6
CASGGTSYNEQFF	TGTGCCAGCGGGGGGACCTCCTACAATGAGCAGTTCTTC	-	TRBJ2-1	once	TRBV6-5
CATSTPANNEQFF	TGTGCCACCAGCACCCCGGCCAACAATGAGCAGTTCTTC	-	TRBJ2-1	-	TRBV15
CASNWGLNEKLFF	TGTGCCAGTAACTGGGGCCTTAATGAAAAACTGTTTTTT	-	TRBJ1-4	-	TRBV19
CASSLETGTPTYNEQFF	TGTGCCAGCAGTTTAGAGACAGGGACGCCGACCTACAATGAGCAGTTCTTC	TRBD1	TRBJ2-1	-	TRBV27
CASSDIGGDGYTF	TGTGCCAGCAGTGATATCGGGGGAGATGGCTACACCTTC	-	TRBJ1-2	once	TRBV6-1
CSAGGQRFGELFF	TGCAGCGCCGGGGGACAGAGGTTCGGGGAGCTGTTTTTT	-	TRBJ2-2	-	TRBV29-1
CASSLNPSGVSTDTQYF	TGTGCCAGCAGTTTAAACCCCTCAGGGGTCAGCACAGATACGCAGTATTTT	-	TRBJ2-3	-	TRBV27
CASSPGGSGEQYF	TGTGCCAGCAGTCCCGGGGGGAGTGGCGAGCAGTACTTC	TRBD2	TRBJ2-7	-	TRBV6-5
CAIDNYNTEAFF	TGTGCCATAGACAATTATAACACTGAAGCTTTCTTT	-	TRBJ1-1	once	TRBV6-1
CASSPLLPGRAEQYF	TGTGCCAGCAGCCCCCTGTTACCGGGTCGAGCCGAGCAGTACTTC	-	TRBJ2-7	-	TRBV11-2
CASSPREGSSYEQYF	TGTGCCAGCAGCCCTCGGGAGGGGAGCTCCTACGAGCAGTACTTC	TRBD2	TRBJ2-7	-	TRBV7-9
CASSLLDYEQYF	TGTGCCAGCAGTTTGCTGGACTACGAGCAGTACTTC	-	TRBJ2-7	-	TRBV28
CATLNGPPRYGYTF	TGTGCCACCCTGAACGGGCCCCCTCGGTATGGCTACACCTTC	-	TRBJ1-2	-	TRBV27
CASSIYGGNDYTDTQYF	TGTGCCAGTAGTATATACGGGGGGAATGACTACACAGATACGCAGTATTTT	TRBD2	TRBJ2-3	-	TRBV19
CASSTYQGPVDNEQFF	TGTGCCAGCAGCACCTATCAGGGGCCAGTAGACAATGAGCAGTTCTTC	-	TRBJ2-1	-	TRBV9
CASKAGTGGTEAFF	TGTGCCAGCAAGGCCGGGACAGGGGGCACTGAAGCTTTCTTT	TRBD1	TRBJ1-1	-	TRBV6-1
CASSFGGGFPGTDTQYF	TGCGCCAGCAGCTTTGGCGGGGGTTTCCCTGGCACAGATACGCAGTATTTT	TRBD2	TRBJ2-3	-	TRBV5-1
CASRFGGNTGELFF	TGTGCCAGCCGGTTTGGGGGAAACACCGGGGAGCTGTTTTTT	-	TRBJ2-2	-	TRBV6-1
CASSIGGPNYNEQFF	TGTGCCAGTAGTATAGGGGGACCAAACTACAATGAGCAGTTCTTC	-	TRBJ2-1	-	TRBV19
CAISSAERLAEETQYF	TGTGCCATCAGCTCCGCAGAACGACTAGCGGAAGAGACCCAGTACTTC	TRBD2	TRBJ2-5	-	TRBV10-3
CASSASGTGTYEQYF	TGTGCCAGCAGCGCCTCCGGGACAGGGACCTACGAGCAGTACTTC	TRBD1	TRBJ2-7	few	TRBV9
CASSFLAGGPETSTDTQYF	TGTGCCAGCAGTTTTCTGGCGGGAGGGCCCGAAACTAGCACAGATACGCAGTATTTT	TRBD2	TRBJ2-3	-	TRBV27
CASSQVRQDEKLFF	TGCGCCAGCAGCCAAGTTCGTCAGGATGAAAAACTGTTTTTT	-	TRBJ1-4	-	TRBV4-1
CATYRDRGLVTEAFF	TGTGCCACCTACCGGGACAGGGGTTTGGTCACTGAAGCTTTCTTT	TRBD1	TRBJ1-1	-	TRBV19
CASREVLGYEQYF	TGTGCCAGCCGGGAGGTACTGGGCTACGAGCAGTACTTC	TRBD2	TRBJ2-7	-	TRBV2